These T cell receptor beta chains were read from a single sample in a study of blood T cell repertoires in COVID-19. TCRdb's copy holds only in-frame clones and misses some; the assay was immunoSEQ multiplex PCR. The data contain approximately 90,000 clones, roughly 88% of them singletons. Sequenced sample: peripheral blood. The receptors stem from a man aged 60-69 years with acute or convalescent COVID-19. Each CDR3 is given with its conserved first and last residue. The D gene is left open where the match is weak. Clone size, where shown, is once, few, many, or a class for clones that have expanded.

>-|TRBJ2-3|TRBV5-1|-
CASSLAGHLFADTQYF
TGCGCCAGCAGCTTGGCGGGACACCTTTTCGCAGATACGCAGTATTTT
>few|TRBJ1-6|TRBV28|TRBD1
CASSYNRGWNSPLHF
TGTGCCAGCAGTTACAACAGGGGTTGGAATTCACCCCTCCACTTT
>-|TRBJ2-3|TRBV9|TRBD2
CASSPTSVADTQYF
TGTGCCAGCAGCCCGACTAGCGTAGCAGATACGCAGTATTTT
>-|TRBJ2-3|TRBV7-8|-
CASSPTRGSTDTQYF
TGTGCCAGCAGCCCCACGCGGGGTTCCACAGATACGCAGTATTTT
>few|TRBJ1-3|TRBV5-1|-
CASSLGSSSGNTIYF
TGCGCCAGCAGCTTGGGTTCGAGTTCTGGAAACACCATATATTTT
>-|TRBJ1-3|TRBV28|-
CASSPGQFPSGNTIYF
TGTGCCAGCAGTCCCGGACAGTTCCCCTCTGGAAACACCATATATTTT
>-|TRBJ1-1|TRBV4-1|TRBD1
CASSPAWGTEIEAFF
TGCGCCAGCAGCCCGGCTTGGGGGACAGAGATTGAAGCTTTCTTT
>few|TRBJ1-5|TRBV4-3|-
CASSQDWSRGNQPQHF
TGCGCCAGCAGCCAAGATTGGTCCCGGGGCAATCAGCCCCAGCATTTT
>-|TRBJ1-4|TRBV3-1/TRBV3-2|-
CASSQGSGVNEKLFF
TGTGCCAGCAGCCAAGGGTCAGGGGTGAATGAAAAACTGTTTTTT
>-|TRBJ2-7|TRBV7-2|-
CASSLRGYEQYF
TGTGCCAGCAGCCTACGGGGCTACGAGCAGTACTTC
>-|TRBJ1-5|TRBV24-1|-
CATSEGGRERNQPQHF
TGTGCCACCAGTGAGGGGGGGAGGGAGCGCAATCAGCCCCAGCATTTT
>-|TRBJ1-1|TRBV18|TRBD1
CASSPPDRANTEAFF
TGTGCCAGCTCACCACCGGACAGGGCGAACACTGAAGCTTTCTTT
>-|TRBJ1-3|TRBV5-1|TRBD1
CASSLGTGFPSGNTIYF
TGCGCCAGCAGCTTGGGGACAGGGTTCCCCTCTGGAAACACCATATATTTT
>-|TRBJ2-1|TRBV2|-
CASRPTATDREQFF
TGTGCCAGCAGGCCTACCGCCACCGACAGGGAGCAGTTCTTC
>-|TRBJ1-3|TRBV6-5|-
CASKRDTNSGNTIYF
TGTGCCAGCAAGAGGGACACCAACTCTGGAAACACCATATATTTT
>-|TRBJ2-5|TRBV11-2|TRBD1
CASSLDLQGAPFETQYF
TGTGCCAGCAGCTTAGATCTACAGGGGGCGCCGTTCGAGACCCAGTACTTC
>-|TRBJ2-3|TRBV3-1/TRBV3-2|-
CASSHPHSTDTQYF
TGTGCCAGCAGCCACCCCCATAGCACAGATACGCAGTATTTT
>few|TRBJ2-7|TRBV3-1/TRBV3-2|-
CASSQMAGEQYF
TGTGCCAGCAGCCAAATGGCGGGTGAGCAGTACTTC
>-|TRBJ2-4|TRBV19|-
CASSIVPGQVAKNIQYF
TGTGCCAGTAGTATTGTCCCGGGACAAGTAGCCAAAAACATTCAGTACTTC
>-|TRBJ2-2|TRBV19|TRBD2
CASSTGWGTSTGELFF
TGTGCCAGTTCCACAGGGTGGGGGACTAGCACCGGGGAGCTGTTTTTT
>few|TRBJ2-2|TRBV7-2|-
CASSLAGGPAGELFF
TGTGCCAGCAGCTTAGCGGGGGGGCCGGCCGGGGAGCTGTTTTTT
>-|TRBJ1-4|TRBV2|-
CASLGVAHTSATNEKLFF
TGTGCCAGCCTCGGGGTGGCACATACTAGTGCAACTAATGAAAAACTGTTTTTT
>few|TRBJ1-2|TRBV5-6|TRBD1
CASSLVDRATDGYTF
TGTGCCAGCAGCTTGGTTGACAGGGCAACGGATGGCTACACCTTC
>-|TRBJ1-2|TRBV14|-
CASSPLTGHYGYTF
TGTGCCAGCAGCCCGCTGACAGGTCACTATGGCTACACCTTC
>few|TRBJ2-5|TRBV18|-
CASSPRERGRGYQETQYF
TGTGCCAGCTCACCACGGGAACGGGGGAGGGGGTACCAAGAGACCCAGTACTTC
>-|TRBJ2-7|TRBV3-1/TRBV3-2|TRBD2
CASSQVGGGNSYEQYF
TGTGCCAGCAGCCAAGTCGGGGGGGGAAACTCCTACGAGCAGTACTTC
>-|TRBJ1-2|TRBV4-1|-
CASSQGSAGFSGYTF
TGCGCCAGCAGCCAGGGATCCGCAGGGTTCTCGGGCTACACCTTC
>-|TRBJ2-5|TRBV18|TRBD1
CASSLQGGETQYF
TGTGCCAGCTCACTACAGGGGGGAGAGACCCAGTACTTC
>-|TRBJ1-6|TRBV5-8|TRBD1
CASRNKDRGLNSPLHF
TGTGCCAGCAGAAACAAAGACAGGGGGCTTAATTCACCCCTCCACTTT
>-|TRBJ1-5|TRBV7-8|-
CASSLVRTVSNQPQHF
TGTGCCAGCAGCTTAGTAAGGACAGTTAGCAATCAGCCCCAGCATTTT
>-|TRBJ1-1|TRBV4-3|-
CASSQVGANTEAFF
TGCGCCAGCAGCCAAGTTGGGGCAAACACTGAAGCTTTCTTT
>once|TRBJ2-5|TRBV25-1|-
CASSNTFRGDETQYF
TGTGCCAGCAGTAATACCTTCAGGGGTGATGAGACCCAGTACTTC
>once|TRBJ2-6|TRBV2|-
CASSLLITQGSGANVLTF
TGTGCCAGCAGCCTTCTGATTACACAGGGTTCCGGGGCCAACGTCCTGACTTTC
>-|TRBJ2-7|TRBV5-6|-
CASSRTEKGSYEQYF
TGTGCCAGCAGCCGGACAGAAAAAGGGTCCTACGAGCAGTACTTC
>few|TRBJ2-3|TRBV18|-
CASSPLARVGTDTQYF
TGTGCCAGCTCACCACTTGCACGGGTTGGCACAGATACGCAGTATTTT
>few|TRBJ1-3|TRBV5-1|TRBD1
CASSFAGQGPSGNTIYF
TGCGCCAGCAGCTTTGCGGGACAGGGCCCGTCGGGAAACACCATATATTTT
>once|TRBJ2-4|TRBV7-9|TRBD1
CASSSILEGGKRNIQYF
TGTGCCAGCAGCTCTATATTGGAAGGGGGCAAGAGAAACATTCAGTACTTC
>-|TRBJ1-2|TRBV15|-
CATSRDLDYGYTF
TGTGCCACCAGCAGAGATCTAGACTATGGCTACACCTTC
>-|TRBJ1-2|TRBV5-1|-
CASSFPGENYGYTF
TGCGCCAGCAGCTTCCCAGGGGAAAACTATGGCTACACCTTC
>-|TRBJ1-5|TRBV6-2/TRBV6-3|-
CASSLTRGNQPQHF
TGTGCCAGCAGTCTAACCCGGGGCAATCAGCCCCAGCATTTT
>-|TRBJ2-3|TRBV24-1|TRBD1
CATSEGDRGFYTDTQYF
TGTGCCACCAGTGAGGGAGACAGGGGGTTCTATACAGATACGCAGTATTTT
>-|TRBJ1-2|TRBV2|TRBD1
CASVAGTGVYGYTF
TGTGCCAGCGTGGCCGGGACAGGGGTCTATGGCTACACCTTC
>-|TRBJ1-4|TRBV7-2|-
CASSLEGGTNEKLFF
TGTGCCAGCAGCTTAGAAGGGGGAACTAATGAAAAACTGTTTTTT
>-|TRBJ1-5|TRBV5-6|-
CASSSGNQPQHF
TGTGCCAGCAGCTCAGGGAATCAGCCCCAGCATTTT
>-|TRBJ2-7|TRBV6-2/TRBV6-3|TRBD1
CASRYDRGRYEQYF
TGTGCCAGCAGATACGACAGGGGGAGGTACGAGCAGTACTTC
>-|TRBJ1-3|TRBV7-2|TRBD1
CASSSALQGATGNTIYF
TGTGCCAGCAGCTCTGCCCTACAGGGGGCGACTGGAAACACCATATATTTT
>once|TRBJ1-3|TRBV7-9|-
CASSFAGDGNTIYF
TGTGCCAGCAGCTTTGCAGGGGATGGAAACACCATATATTTT
>-|TRBJ2-7|TRBV19|-
CASSVREYGRFAYEQYF
TGTGCCAGTAGTGTAAGAGAGTATGGGCGTTTTGCCTACGAGCAGTACTTC